This T cell receptor beta chain was sequenced during a study of cytomegalovirus exposure and HLA in healthy donors. Remarks on this clone: As yet, its antigen is unknown.

The PCR used 60 Vbeta and 13 Jbeta primers. In the authors' workflow: Later reanalysis found tens of millions of unique TCR beta chains, around 9.9 million of them shared. Measured with immunoSEQ multiplex PCR; TCRdb has only the in-frame clones, and not every one. That table gives V, J and clone size, and the DNA gave D and trimming. The table lists tens of thousands of clones, 65% to 75% of them singletons. Findings and caveats of the study: In terms of immune exposure information, only CMV serostatus was available. A later analysis, which compared TCR beta chains of equal frequency, found the HLA-associated ones more clonally expanded.

Germline V lookup: CDR1 SGDLS, CDR2 YYNGEE. The J segment lost 6 bases and the V segment lost 0 bases, leaving 4 bases of the junction unmatched. The CDR3 has 15 amino acids. Input material: PBMCs. The rearrangement uses TRBV9 and TRBJ2-2; 8 nucleotides line up with TRBD1. The sequence came from a man aged 25 to 40 in good health and CMV-seronegative. This CDR3 reads CASSVGPGGPGELFF. The DNA of the CDR3 is TGTGCCAGCAGCGTAGGGCCAGGGGGCCCCGGGGAGCTGTTTTTT.